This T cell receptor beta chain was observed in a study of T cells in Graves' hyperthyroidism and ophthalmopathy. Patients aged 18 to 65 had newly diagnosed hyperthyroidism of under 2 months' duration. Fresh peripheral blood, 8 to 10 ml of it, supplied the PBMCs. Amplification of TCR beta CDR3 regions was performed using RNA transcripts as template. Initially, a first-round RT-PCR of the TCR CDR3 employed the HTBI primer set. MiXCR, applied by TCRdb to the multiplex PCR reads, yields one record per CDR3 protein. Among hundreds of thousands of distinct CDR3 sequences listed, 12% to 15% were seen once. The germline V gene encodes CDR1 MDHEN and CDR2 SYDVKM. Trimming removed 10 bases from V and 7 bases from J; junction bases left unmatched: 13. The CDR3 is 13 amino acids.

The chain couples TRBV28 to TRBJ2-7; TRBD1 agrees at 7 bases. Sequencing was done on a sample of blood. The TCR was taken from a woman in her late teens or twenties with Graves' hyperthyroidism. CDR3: CATGDRVLGEQYF. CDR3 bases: TGTGCCACCGGAGACAGGGTTCTGGGTGAGCAGTACTTC.